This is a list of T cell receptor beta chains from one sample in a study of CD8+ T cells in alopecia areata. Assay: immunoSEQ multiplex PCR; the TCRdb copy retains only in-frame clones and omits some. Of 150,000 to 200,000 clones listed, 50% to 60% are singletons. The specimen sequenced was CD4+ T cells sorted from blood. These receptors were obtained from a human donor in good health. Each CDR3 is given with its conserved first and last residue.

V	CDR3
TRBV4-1	CASSHPGWAGELFF
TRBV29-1	CSVLDRPNTEAFF
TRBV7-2	CASSLVGRTDTQYF
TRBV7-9	CASSLDAGTYEQYF
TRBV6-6	CATRGGPSETQYF
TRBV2	CARQGRDVYNEQFF
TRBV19	CASRETGPNTEAFF
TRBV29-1	CSVGTIETQYF
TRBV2	CASTQGFSFTDTQYF
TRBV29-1	CSVATGGYGYTF
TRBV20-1	CSAHVHEQFF
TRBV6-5	CASSPSGQGWQYF
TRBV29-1	CSVDSRGITDTQYF